The 5 T cell receptor beta chains reported below all come from one sample, sequenced in a study of cytomegalovirus exposure and HLA in healthy donors. 60 Vbeta and 13 Jbeta primers were used in PCR. Profiled with immunoSEQ multiplex PCR; TCRdb holds only in-frame clones, not every one. Among around 130,000 clones listed, roughly 83% were seen once. Sequencing was performed on PBMCs. These TCRs come from a girl aged 2 to 10 in good health and CMV-seronegative.

The V and J genes are TRBV7-8 and TRBJ2-7; TRBD1 aligns across 9 bases. Germline loops: CDR1 SGHVS, CDR2 FQNEAQ. This CDR3 spans 16 amino acids. Trimming cost V 2 bases and J 3 bases; bases outside gene matches: 8. The CDR3 DNA sequence: TGTGCCAGCAGCTTACGAAAGGGACAGGGTGTCTACGAGCAGTACTTC. It translates to CASSLRKGQGVYEQYF.

The chain combines TRBV28 with TRBJ2-7; the D gene is possibly TRBD1 (5 bases). The CDR3 is made up of 14 amino acids. V was cut by 3 bases and J by 4 bases, with 13 bases left in between. CDR1 and CDR2 (germline): MDHEN, SYDVKM. CDR3 in DNA: TGTGCCAGCAGTTTCGCAGGGTCGGGTTACGAGCAGTACTTC. It codes for CASSFAGSGYEQYF.

The rearrangement links TRBV13 to TRBJ2-1; 7 nucleotides agree with TRBD1. The CDR3 is 16 residues long. CDR1 and CDR2 (germline): PRHDT, FYEKMQ (reference sequence). V trimming: 5 bases; J trimming: 3 bases; junction bases outside the gene matches: 10. As DNA, the CDR3 is TGTGCCAGCAGCACCAGGGAGACAGGGTTCTACAATGAGCAGTTCTTC. This sequence encodes CASSTRETGFYNEQFF.

This clone was counted between two and nine times. The chain uses TRBV28 and TRBJ2-7; TRBD2 matches at 8 bases. The CDR3 contains 15 residues. Germline V gene sequence: CDR1 MDHEN, CDR2 SYDVKM. The J segment lost 5 bases and the V segment lost 2 bases, leaving 8 bases of the junction unmatched. CDR3 in amino acids: CASSLVGAGENEQYF. The CDR3 nucleotides are TGTGCCAGCAGTTTAGTAGGAGCGGGAGAGAACGAGCAGTACTTC.

This chain joins TRBV4-1 and TRBJ2-1; TRBD2 aligns across 13 bases. The length of the CDR3 is 17 residues. Trimming cost V 4 bases and J 7 bases; bases outside gene matches: 10. In germline, CDR1 is MGHRA, CDR2 YSYEKL. In nucleotides, the CDR3 is TGCGCCAGCAGCCCCCAACTAGCGGGAGGGCCGGGGAATGAGCAGTTCTTC. It translates to CASSPQLAGGPGNEQFF.